Below, 25 T cell receptor beta chains from the same sample are listed, as sequenced in a study of T cells in Graves' hyperthyroidism and ophthalmopathy. TCR beta CDR3 regions were amplified from RNA transcripts. HTBI primers were used for first-round RT-PCR of the TCR CDR3. TCRdb re-called the multiplex PCR reads through MiXCR, storing one row per CDR3 protein. The sample includes 300,000 to 400,000 distinct CDR3 sequences, roughly 20% of them seen just once. Material for sequencing was blood. The receptors were gathered from a man between 18 and 35 years old with Graves' ophthalmopathy.

This clonotype was recorded at least ten times. The chain links TRBV3-1 to TRBJ2-3; TRBD2 agrees at 7 bases. This CDR3 spans 18 amino acids. V was pared by 5 bases and J by 2 bases, with 16 bases of the junction left unmatched. Germline values: CDR1 LGHDT, CDR2 YNNKEL (reference sequence). Here the CDR3 reads CASSSRTGTNPYTDTQYF. CDR3 DNA: TGTGCCAGCAGCTCTCGAACCGGGACTAACCCTTACACAGATACGCAGTATTTT.

The V and J genes are TRBV6-1 and TRBJ2-3; TRBD2 matches 9 bases. CDR3 length: 15 residues. With 2 bases clipped from V and 1 base from J, the junction kept 1 base outside the gene matches. From germline, CDR1 is MNHNS and CDR2 SASEGT. CDR3 loop: CASSEQRGGTDTQYF. The CDR3 bases are TGTGCCAGCAGTGAACAGCGGGGGGGCACAGATACGCAGTATTTT.

This clonotype was counted many times. The CDR3 protein is CATYPSGQRYTEAFF. The CDR3 DNA reads TGTGCCACCTACCCTTCGGGACAGCGATACACTGAAGCTTTCTTT. The chain joins TRBV27 to TRBJ1-1; 7 positions match TRBD1. The CDR3 consists of 15 residues. The junction had 14 bases not matched to a gene; V was cut back by 10 bases and J by 3 bases. From germline, CDR1 is MNHEY and CDR2 SMNVEV (reference sequence).

This clonotype was seen a handful of times. The chain links TRBV7-2 to TRBJ1-5, with 7 bases aligning to TRBD1. Looked up from germline, CDR1 is SGHTA and CDR2 is FQGNSA. V shed 5 bases, J shed 9 bases, and the junction held 10 bases outside the gene matches. The CDR3 has 14 amino acids. CDR3 region: CASSLRQGNSPQHF. CDR3 in DNA: TGTGCCAGCAGCCTCCGACAGGGTAACTCGCCCCAGCATTTT.

This clonotype was found a few times. V and J are TRBV15 and TRBJ2-5; D not certain. Germline V CDR1 and CDR2: LNHNV, YYDKDF (reference sequence). V was pared by 0 bases and J by 10 bases, with 12 bases between. The CDR3 has 13 residues. CDR3 protein: CATSRETTVVQYF. CDR3 in DNA: TGTGCCACCAGCAGAGAAACCACTGTGGTCCAGTACTTC. Together with reference TRBV15 and TRBJ2-5, the CDR3 gives the full variable domain: DAMVIQNPRYQVTQFGKPVTLSCSQTLNHNVMYWYQQKSSQAPKLLFHYYDKDFNNEADTPDNFQSRRPNTSFCFLDIRSPGLGDTAMYLCATSRETTVVQYFGPGTRLLVL.

Many counts were recorded for this clonotype. The V call is TRBV5-1, the J call TRBJ1-1; D gene uncertain. The CDR3 runs to 13 residues. Trimming took 0 bases from V and 5 from J, leaving 8 bases between them. CDR1 and CDR2 (germline): SGHRS, YFSETQ. CDR3 sequence: CASSLVTETEAFF. The CDR3 nucleotides read TGCGCCAGCAGCTTGGTGACGGAAACTGAAGCTTTCTTT.

This clonotype has a count of ten or more. This sequence joins TRBV13 and TRBJ2-3; D not certain. V lost 3 bases to trimming and J lost 8 bases, with 6 bases between them. Germline values: CDR1 PRHDT, CDR2 FYEKMQ (reference sequence). This CDR3 is 11 amino acids long. The DNA of the CDR3 is TGTGCCAGCAGCTTTCACGGTACGCAGTATTTT. It codes for CASSFHGTQYF.

This clonotype was recorded many times. This rearrangement joins TRBV7-9 to TRBJ2-1; D gene unclear. Trimming took off 1 base at V and 10 bases at J, with 8 bases between the two ends. This CDR3 has 12 residues. Germline CDR1 SEHNR, CDR2 FQNEAQ (reference sequence). For the CDR3, the DNA is TGTGCCAGCAGCTTAGGGGCATCCGAGCAGTTCTTC. Translating it yields CASSLGASEQFF.

The chain couples TRBV19 to TRBJ2-7; D gene uncertain. Trimming pared 3 bases from V and 7 bases from J, leaving 22 bases between. Per the germline V gene, CDR1 is LNHDA and CDR2 is SQIVND (reference sequence). The CDR3 has 16 residues. The CDR3 loop is CASSINVEHPRREQYF. The CDR3 DNA follows: TGTGCCAGTAGTATTAATGTGGAGCATCCTAGGCGGGAGCAGTACTTC.

This chain joins TRBV4-1 and TRBJ1-1; a possible D gene is TRBD1 (6 bases). From germline, CDR1 is MGHRA and CDR2 YSYEKL. This CDR3 is built from 15 residues. V lost 0 bases and J lost 5, with 13 bases in between. In DNA form, the CDR3 reads TGCGCCAGCAGCCAAGATCCGGGGGCCGGAACTGAAGCTTTCTTT. Translation: CASSQDPGAGTEAFF.

To note about this clonotype: A much bigger clone sits one base away, suggesting this may be a read error. The chain combines TRBV2 with TRBJ1-1; TRBD1 aligns across 11 bases. Germline-derived CDR1 and CDR2 are SNHLY and FYNNEI. The CDR3 length is 15 residues. CDR3 amino acids: CASSGGQGGNTEASF. The CDR3 nucleotides are TGTGCCAGCAGTGGGGGACAGGGGGGGAACACTGAAGCTTCCTTT.

This clonotype was found a few times. The rearrangement joins TRBV3-1 to TRBJ1-6; maybe TRBD1 (5 bases). CDR1 LGHDT and CDR2 YNNKEL come from the germline V gene (reference sequence). Trimming removed 6 bases at V and 2 bases at J, with 11 bases between. The CDR3 covers 15 residues. CDR3 region: CASRIGGAYNSPLHF. In DNA, the CDR3 is TGTGCCAGCAGGATCGGGGGGGCCTATAATTCACCCCTCCACTTT.

This clonotype was counted ten times or more. The chain joins TRBV7-9 to TRBJ1-2; 8 nucleotides align to TRBD1. Trimming took 6 bases from V and 5 from J; bases not matched to a gene: 5. CDR3 length: 13 amino acids. CDR1 is SEHNR, CDR2 FQNEAQ, per germline (reference sequence). The CDR3 loop is CASSPQGVYGYTF. DNA for the CDR3: TGTGCCAGCAGTCCACAGGGGGTGTATGGCTACACCTTC.

This clonotype was counted at least ten times. The rearrangement joins TRBV5-1 to TRBJ1-1; the match to TRBD1 covers 10 bases. The ends lost 4 bases at V and 2 bases at J; junction bases unmatched: 8. There are 16 residues in the CDR3. CDR1 is SGHRS, CDR2 YFSETQ, per germline. The chain's CDR3 is CASSTSTGGANTEAFF. The CDR3 coding sequence is TGCGCCAGCAGCACGTCGACAGGGGGCGCAAACACTGAAGCTTTCTTT.

The sample holds a few counts of this clonotype. The chain has TRBV12-3 or TRBV12-4 and TRBJ1-6; TRBD1 aligns across 10 bases. J lost 10 bases, V lost 0 bases, and 9 bases had no gene match. The CDR3 is 17 amino acids. The DNA for the CDR3 is TGTGCCAGCAGTTTAGCTCAGACAGGGGGCCCAGCCTCACCCCTCCACTTT. It yields the protein CASSLAQTGGPASPLHF.

In its sample, this clonotype was seen many times. The chain is built from TRBV5-1 and TRBJ1-1; D might be TRBD1 (6 bases). Deletions cut 0 bases from V and 5 bases from J, with 20 bases between. The germline V gene has CDR1 SGHRS and CDR2 YFSETQ. CDR3 length: 17 residues. The CDR3 reads CASSLGYSGHPGTEAFF. DNA for the CDR3: TGCGCCAGCAGCTTGGGGTACTCGGGACACCCGGGGACTGAAGCTTTCTTT.

This clonotype was recorded at least ten times. This chain connects TRBV2 to TRBJ1-2, with D maybe TRBD1 (6 bases). V lost 1 base and J lost 5, with 14 bases in between. Germline CDR1 and CDR2: SNHLY and FYNNEI. The CDR3 is 15 amino acids. CDR3: CASSEGGGRGYGYTF. The CDR3 region has the DNA TGTGCCAGCAGTGAAGGTGGGGGGCGAGGGTATGGCTACACCTTC. Combining the CDR3 with reference TRBV2 and TRBJ1-2 gives the whole variable domain EPEVTQTPSHQVTQMGQEVILRCVPISNHLYFYWYRQILGQKVEFLVSFYNNEISEKSEIFDDQFSVERPDGSNFTLKIRSTKLEDSAMYFCASSEGGGRGYGYTFGSGTRLTVV.

This clonotype was recorded at least ten times. The chain links TRBV10-3 to TRBJ1-1; possible D gene TRBD1, 6 bases. Looked up from germline, CDR1 is ENHRY and CDR2 is SYGVKD. Trimming left V 9 bases short and J 11 bases short, with 37 bases between. This CDR3 has 18 residues. In DNA, the CDR3 is TGTGCCATAAGTCTCAGAACACAGGGTCCAGGGTCTGGACGAATGGCTTTCTTT. Translated, it gives CAISLRTQGPGSGRMAFF.

The J gene is TRBJ2-3, the V gene TRBV14, with TRBD2 matching 9 bases. The CDR3 has 15 residues. Trimming took 6 bases from V and 6 from J; bases not matched to a gene: 10. From germline, CDR1 is SGHDN and CDR2 FVKESK. Here the CDR3 DNA reads TGTGCCAGCAGGGACACCGGGACTAGCAGGGATACGCAGTATTTT. Its protein is CASRDTGTSRDTQYF.

This clonotype was counted ten times or more. The J gene is TRBJ1-2, the V gene TRBV7-9; TRBD1 matches at 7 bases. V lost 5 bases to trimming and J lost 4 bases; unmatched junction nucleotides: 4. The CDR3 runs 13 residues. Germline V gene data show CDR1 as SEHNR and CDR2 as FQNEAQ (reference sequence). The CDR3, as DNA: TGTGCCAGCAGCCCTGGGACAGTCTATGGCTACACCTTC. Its protein is CASSPGTVYGYTF.

On this clonotype: Just one base apart from a much larger clone, this may be a read error. The chain joins TRBV2 to TRBJ2-2, with 9 bases identical to TRBD1. With 7 bases clipped from V and 10 bases from J, the junction kept 10 bases outside the gene matches. In germline, CDR1 is SNHLY, CDR2 FYNNEI. This CDR3 has 14 residues. This chain's CDR3 is CASKWTGEAAELFF. The DNA of the CDR3 is TGTGCCAGCAAGTGGACAGGGGAAGCCGCGGAGCTGTTTTTT.

This clonotype was detected a few times. In nucleotides, the CDR3 is TGTGCCAGCAGTGAAGTGGGGGCGGATCAGCCCCAGCATTTT. Its translation is CASSEVGADQPQHF. The gene calls are TRBV6-1 and TRBJ1-5; TRBD1 might be the D (6 bases). CDR1 and CDR2 from the germline V gene are MNHNS and SASEGT. The CDR3 runs to 14 residues. With 1 base removed from V and 5 bases from J, the gap between germline ends came to 9 bases.

The rearrangement uses TRBV20-1 and TRBJ1-6; a weak D match, TRBD1 (6 bases). Germline V lookup: CDR1 DFQATT, CDR2 SNEGSKA (reference sequence). This CDR3 region has 16 residues. The V gene lost 5 bases and the J gene lost 0 bases, with 14 bases spanning the gap. The DNA of the CDR3 is TGCAGTGCTCCCTGGGGGGCACTCTCCTATAATTCACCCCTCCACTTT. Protein: CSAPWGALSYNSPLHF.

This clonotype appeared a few times. The chain recombines TRBV19 with TRBJ1-1; D not certain. Trimming removed 5 bases from V and 4 bases from J, with 8 bases in between. The CDR3 contains 12 residues. Per germline, CDR1 LNHDA and CDR2 SQIVND (reference sequence). CDR3 in amino acids: CASSEALTEAFF. Here the CDR3 DNA reads TGTGCCAGTAGTGAGGCACTCACTGAAGCTTTCTTT.

This clonotype was observed at least ten times. The chain links TRBV12-3 or TRBV12-4 to TRBJ2-3, with 7 bases that match TRBD1. CDR3 length equals 15 residues. With V trimmed by 6 bases and J by 2 bases, 8 bases remained unmatched. CDR3 in amino acids: CASSTRQGVTDTQYF. In nucleotides, the CDR3 is TGTGCCAGCAGCACACGACAGGGTGTCACAGATACGCAGTATTTT.